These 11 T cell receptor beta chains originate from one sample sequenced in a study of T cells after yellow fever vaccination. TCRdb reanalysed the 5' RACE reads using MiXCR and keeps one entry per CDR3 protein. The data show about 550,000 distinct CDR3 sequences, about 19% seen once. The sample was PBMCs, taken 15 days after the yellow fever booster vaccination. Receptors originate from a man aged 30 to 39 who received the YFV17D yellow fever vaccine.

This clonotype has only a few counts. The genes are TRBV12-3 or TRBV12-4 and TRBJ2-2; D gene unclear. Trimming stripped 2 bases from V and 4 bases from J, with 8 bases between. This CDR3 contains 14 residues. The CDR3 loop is CASSLLLFTGELFF. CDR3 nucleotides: TGTGCCAGCAGTTTACTTCTCTTCACCGGGGAGCTGTTTTTT.

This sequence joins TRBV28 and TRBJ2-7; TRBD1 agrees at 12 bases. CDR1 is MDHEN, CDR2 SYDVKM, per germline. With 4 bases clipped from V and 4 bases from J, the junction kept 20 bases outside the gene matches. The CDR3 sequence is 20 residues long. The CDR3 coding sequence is TGTGCCAGCAGTTCCTTTGTGGGGACAGGGGGCGCAGGTGGGAATTACGAGCAGTACTTC. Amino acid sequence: CASSSFVGTGGAGGNYEQYF. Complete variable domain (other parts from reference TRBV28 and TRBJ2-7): DVKVTQSSRYLVKRTGEKVFLECVQDMDHENMFWYRQDPGLGLRLIYFSYDVKMKEKGDIPEGYSVSREKKERFSLILESASTNQTSMYLCASSSFVGTGGAGGNYEQYFGPGTRLTVT.

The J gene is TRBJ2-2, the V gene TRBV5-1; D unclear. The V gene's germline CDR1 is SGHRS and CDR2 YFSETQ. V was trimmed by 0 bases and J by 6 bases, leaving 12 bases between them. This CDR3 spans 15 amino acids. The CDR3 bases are TGCGCCAGCAGCTTGGCAATTGGGTTGCCCGGGGAGCTGTTTTTT. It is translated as CASSLAIGLPGELFF.

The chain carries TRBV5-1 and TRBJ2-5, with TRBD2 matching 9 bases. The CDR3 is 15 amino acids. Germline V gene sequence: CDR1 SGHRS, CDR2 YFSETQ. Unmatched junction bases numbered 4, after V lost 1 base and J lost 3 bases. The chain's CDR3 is CASSLSSGRKETQYF. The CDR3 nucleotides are TGCGCCAGCAGCTTGAGTAGCGGGAGAAAAGAGACCCAGTACTTC.

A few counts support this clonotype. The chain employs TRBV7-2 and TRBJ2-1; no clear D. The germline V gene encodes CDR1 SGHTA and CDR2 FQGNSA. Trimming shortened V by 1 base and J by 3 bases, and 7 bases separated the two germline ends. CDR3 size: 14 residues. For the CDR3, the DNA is TGTGCCAGCAGCTTAGGTCCCTACTACAATGAGCAGTTCTTC. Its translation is CASSLGPYYNEQFF.

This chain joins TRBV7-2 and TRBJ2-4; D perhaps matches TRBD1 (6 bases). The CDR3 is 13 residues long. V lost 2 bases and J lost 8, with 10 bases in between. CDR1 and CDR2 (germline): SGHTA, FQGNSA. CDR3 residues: CASSLTGKDIQYF. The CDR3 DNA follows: TGTGCCAGCAGCTTAACAGGGAAGGACATTCAGTACTTC.

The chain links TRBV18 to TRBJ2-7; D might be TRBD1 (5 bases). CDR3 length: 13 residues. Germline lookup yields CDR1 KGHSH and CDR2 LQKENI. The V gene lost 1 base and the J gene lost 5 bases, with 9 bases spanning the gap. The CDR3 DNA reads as TGTGCCAGCTCACCACTTCTGGGGCACGAGCAGTACTTC. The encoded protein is CASSPLLGHEQYF.

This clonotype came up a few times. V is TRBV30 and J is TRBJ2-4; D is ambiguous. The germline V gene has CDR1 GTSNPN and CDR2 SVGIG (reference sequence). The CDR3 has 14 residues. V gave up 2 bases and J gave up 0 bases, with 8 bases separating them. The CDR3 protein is CAWSRPGAKNIQYF. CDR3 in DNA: TGTGCCTGGAGTCGCCCTGGAGCCAAAAACATTCAGTACTTC.

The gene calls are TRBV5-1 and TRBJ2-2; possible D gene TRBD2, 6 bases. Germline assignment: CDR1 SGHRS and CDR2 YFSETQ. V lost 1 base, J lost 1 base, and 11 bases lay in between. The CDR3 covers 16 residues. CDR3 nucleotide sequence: TGCGCCAGCAGCTTGTCGGAGGGCGGGAACACCGGGGAGCTGTTTTTT. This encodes CASSLSEGGNTGELFF.

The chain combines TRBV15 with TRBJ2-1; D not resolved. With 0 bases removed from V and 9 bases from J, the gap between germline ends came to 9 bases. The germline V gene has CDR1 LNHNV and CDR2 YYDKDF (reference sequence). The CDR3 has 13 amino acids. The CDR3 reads CATSRDHRGEQFF. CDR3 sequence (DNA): TGTGCCACCAGCAGAGACCACCGCGGTGAGCAGTTCTTC.

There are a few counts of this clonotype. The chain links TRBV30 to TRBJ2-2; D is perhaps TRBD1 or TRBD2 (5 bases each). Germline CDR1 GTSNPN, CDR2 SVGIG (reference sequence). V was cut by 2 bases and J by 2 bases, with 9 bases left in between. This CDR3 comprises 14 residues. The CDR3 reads CAWSRDLNTGELFF. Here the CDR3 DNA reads TGTGCCTGGAGTAGGGACCTTAACACCGGGGAGCTGTTTTTT.